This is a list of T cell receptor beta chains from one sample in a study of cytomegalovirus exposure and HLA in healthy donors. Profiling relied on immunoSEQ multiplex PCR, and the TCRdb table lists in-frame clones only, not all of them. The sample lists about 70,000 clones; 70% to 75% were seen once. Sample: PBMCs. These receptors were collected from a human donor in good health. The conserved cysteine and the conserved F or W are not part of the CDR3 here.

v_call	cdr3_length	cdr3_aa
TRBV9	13	ASSVDGGAKNIQY
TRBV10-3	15	AISERLAGGEGETQY
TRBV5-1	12	ASSSPGGHHEQY
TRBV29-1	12	SVEDRTYYNEQF
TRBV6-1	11	ASSETSGKEQY
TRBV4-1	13	ASSQAVTNTGELF
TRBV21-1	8	AAVQETQY
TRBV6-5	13	ASSRSGGTYNEQF
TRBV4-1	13	ASSQDLGGLRGYT
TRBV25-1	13	ASSTPGTGNTEAF
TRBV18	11	ASSLTSTDTQY
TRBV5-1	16	ASSRQREGPRTYNEQF
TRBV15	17	ATSRVGQGASGTTDTQY
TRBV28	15	ASSLLRGSSSGNEQF
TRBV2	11	ASSDEGTDTQY
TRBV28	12	ASSPQGAMLRYT
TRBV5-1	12	ASSLAGGPDTQY
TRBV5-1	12	ASSLTTGYEKLF
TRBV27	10	ASSFSGGTQY
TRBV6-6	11	ASSYARTGKAF
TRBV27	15	ASSSGQFSTLNTEAF
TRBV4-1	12	ASSQAVAYYGYT
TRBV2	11	AWTGGWNTEAF
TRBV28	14	ASSSSGTGSNNEQF
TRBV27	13	ASNLRLAGGGAQF
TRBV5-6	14	ASSVTGAFGNQPQH
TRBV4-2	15	ASSQGFSRDANYEQY
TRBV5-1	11	TFPRGWDYGYT
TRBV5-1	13	ASSLGPGAGTEAF
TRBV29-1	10	SVVTGVHGYT
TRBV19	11	ASSGFSNYGYT
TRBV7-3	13	ASSRGTSGSNEQF
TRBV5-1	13	ASSLGASGRETQY
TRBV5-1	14	ASSWGLAGNTGELF
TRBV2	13	ASSGQGAVNEKLF
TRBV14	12	ASSQRERENEQF
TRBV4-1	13	ASSQDLQQNQPQH
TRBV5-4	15	ASSPPTSASKGYEQY
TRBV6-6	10	ASRDREDEQY
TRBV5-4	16	ASSPLGVLAVRTDTQY
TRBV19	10	ATQDRGRGYT
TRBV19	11	ASSITGVARAF
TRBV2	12	ASSGRVGNTEAF
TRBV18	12	ASSQQQNTGELF
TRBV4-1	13	ASSQAGVQGETQY
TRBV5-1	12	ASSLWPVSYEQY
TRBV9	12	ASSPRTGERIQY
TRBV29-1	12	SALRTGGLETQY
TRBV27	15	ATQREAHHLSSYEQY
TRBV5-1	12	ASSLQQGPDTQY
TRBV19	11	ASSTGGNTEAF
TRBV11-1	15	ASSGAGTSGGTDTQY
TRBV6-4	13	ASSAGTGGAGELF
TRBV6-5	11	ATRDIMNTEAF
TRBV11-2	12	ASSLDQGSYEQY